A single sample gave rise to the 32 T cell receptor beta chains below, sequenced in a study of cytotoxic CD8 clonotypes in ibrutinib-treated CLL. Libraries were prepared by immunoSEQ multiplex PCR; TCRdb keeps only in-frame clonotypes and omits some of them. The table lists under 200,000 clones, approximately 80% of them singletons. The input for sequencing was PBMCs, taken after 24 months of ibrutinib treatment. These receptors were collected from a human donor with chronic lymphocytic leukemia.

The rearrangement joins TRBV4-1 to TRBJ2-3, with TRBD2 identical over 9 bases. Germline loops: CDR1 MGHRA, CDR2 YSYEKL. This CDR3 has 17 amino acids. The V and J ends lost 0 bases and 5 bases, in that order; junction bases with no gene match: 9. CDR3: CASSQETAGGVKDTQYF. CDR3 DNA: TGCGCCAGCAGCCAAGAGACAGCGGGAGGTGTTAAAGATACGCAGTATTTT.

The chain links TRBV6-5 to TRBJ2-7; tentatively, D is TRBD2 (6 bases). The germline CDR1 and CDR2 sequences are MNHEY and SVGAGI. Trimming pared 5 bases from V and 6 bases from J, leaving 8 bases between. The CDR3 length is 11 residues. CDR3: CASSVGGEQYF. DNA for the CDR3: TGTGCCAGCAGTGTGGGGGGCGAGCAGTACTTC.

This rearrangement joins TRBV5-1 to TRBJ2-2; a weak D match, TRBD1 (6 bases). CDR1 is SGHRS, CDR2 YFSETQ, per germline. The V gene lost 2 bases and the J gene lost 8 bases, with 16 bases spanning the gap. There are 15 residues in the CDR3. The CDR3 DNA reads TGCGCCAGCAGCTTAACTATCAGGGGTGCGGGGGAGCTGTTTTTT. Residues: CASSLTIRGAGELFF.

The chain employs TRBV15 and TRBJ1-4; weak D call: TRBD1 (6 bases). From germline, CDR1 is LNHNV and CDR2 YYDKDF (reference sequence). Trimming removed 0 bases at V and 10 bases at J, with 18 bases between. The CDR3 is 16 amino acids. The CDR3 nucleotides are TGTGCCACCAGCAGAGATCGGGCAGGGGAAGCGGGAAAACTGTTTTTT. Protein product: CATSRDRAGEAGKLFF.

A single count supports this clone. The V call is TRBV5-1, the J call TRBJ2-7, with a weak D call TRBD2 (6 bases). The V gene lost 4 bases and the J gene lost 2 bases, with 13 bases spanning the gap. The CDR3 is 14 residues long. CDR1 SGHRS and CDR2 YFSETQ come from the germline V gene. In DNA form, the CDR3 reads TGCGCCAGCAGCCTCCCTAGCGACACCTACGAGCAGTACTTC. Translation gives CASSLPSDTYEQYF.

The V call is TRBV18, the J call TRBJ2-1, with D perhaps TRBD1 (5 bases). From germline, CDR1 is KGHSH and CDR2 LQKENI. V was trimmed by 3 bases and J by 8 bases, leaving 11 bases between them. The CDR3 runs to 13 residues. The CDR3 sequence: CASSPGLRDEQFF. CDR3 coding DNA: TGTGCCAGCTCACCGGGCCTCAGGGATGAGCAGTTCTTC.

The chain links TRBV18 to TRBJ1-5; TRBD1 might be the D (5 bases). The CDR3 runs to 15 residues. The germline CDR1 and CDR2 sequences are KGHSH and LQKENI. V gave up 2 bases and J gave up 2 bases, with 10 bases separating them. The CDR3 loop reads CASSPEGFGNQPQHF. The CDR3, as DNA: TGTGCCAGCTCACCAGAGGGGTTCGGCAATCAGCCCCAGCATTTT.

The chain links TRBV11-2 to TRBJ2-7; 13 nucleotides agree with TRBD2. Losses at the gene ends were 1 base for V and 3 bases for J; bases not matched to a gene: 3. The CDR3 totals 16 residues. Looked up from germline, CDR1 is SGHAT and CDR2 is FQNNGV. In DNA form, the CDR3 reads TGTGCCAGCAGCTTAGGCCGGACTAGCGGGAGCTACGAGCAGTACTTC. Amino acids: CASSLGRTSGSYEQYF.

The chain recombines TRBV5-4 with TRBJ2-7; no definite D call. This CDR3 has 12 residues. V was pared by 4 bases and J by 4 bases, with 9 bases between. CDR1 and CDR2 from the germline V gene are SGHNT and YYREEE (reference sequence). The CDR3 protein is CASSLKGYEQYF. The CDR3 DNA is TGTGCCAGCAGCCTGAAGGGTTACGAGCAGTACTTC.

J is TRBJ1-1 and V is TRBV7-8, with D maybe TRBD1 (5 bases). Looked up from germline, CDR1 is SGHVS and CDR2 is FQNEAQ. V gave up 1 base and J gave up 5 bases, with 14 bases separating them. The CDR3 extends over 15 amino acids. CDR3 nucleotide sequence: TGTGCCAGCAGCTTAGTCGACAGCCGGGGGACTGAAGCTTTCTTT. It codes for CASSLVDSRGTEAFF. Together with reference TRBV7-8 and TRBJ1-1, the CDR3 gives the full variable domain: GAGVSQSPRYKVAKRGQDVALRCDPISGHVSLFWYQQALGQGPEFLTYFQNEAQLDKSGLPSDRFFAERPEGSVSTLKIQRTQQEDSAVYLCASSLVDSRGTEAFFGQGTRLTVV.

This clone was seen a few times. This chain uses TRBV28 with TRBJ2-2; perhaps TRBD2 as D (6 bases). Trimming cost V 5 bases and J 4 bases, with 14 bases left between them. CDR1 and CDR2 (germline): MDHEN, SYDVKM. CDR3 size: 15 residues. This CDR3 is CASSLYGRGTGELFF. The CDR3 bases are TGTGCCAGCAGTCTGTACGGGAGAGGCACCGGGGAGCTGTTTTTT.

A word on this clone: Other DNA sequences from this sample encode an identical CDR3 as well. The chain has TRBV12-5 and TRBJ1-3; 10 nucleotides match TRBD1. The trim removed 3 bases at V and 2 bases at J, leaving 1 base unmatched. The CDR3 runs 15 residues. Germline CDR1 is LGHNT and CDR2 is FRNRAP. CDR3 sequence: CASGLGTGAGNTIYF. The CDR3 coding sequence is TGTGCTAGTGGTTTAGGGACAGGGGCTGGAAACACCATATATTTT.

This chain connects TRBV30 to TRBJ2-1, with D tentatively TRBD1 or TRBD2 (6 bases each). The CDR3 consists of 17 residues. Germline-derived CDR1 and CDR2 are GTSNPN and SVGIG (reference sequence). The V and J ends lost 0 bases and 2 bases respectively, with 17 bases between them. CDR3 sequence (DNA): TGTGCCTGGAGTGTTACAGGAGGGGGATTTACCTACAATGAGCAGTTCTTC. It is translated as CAWSVTGGGFTYNEQFF.

The rearrangement joins TRBV7-9 to TRBJ2-1; 13 bases map to TRBD2. There are 15 residues in the CDR3. Losses at the gene ends were 5 bases for V and 8 bases for J; bases not matched to a gene: 6. Germline V CDR1 and CDR2: SEHNR, FQNEAQ (reference sequence). The CDR3 DNA reads as TGTGCCAGCAGCCCTACTAGCGGGGGGGCCGATGAGCAGTTCTTC. Translation: CASSPTSGGADEQFF.

J is TRBJ2-5 and V is TRBV9; tentative D call: TRBD2 (6 bases). Germline V gene sequence: CDR1 SGDLS, CDR2 YYNGEE. The CDR3 sequence is 11 residues long. With 0 bases removed from V and 9 bases from J, the gap between germline ends came to 6 bases. CDR3 sequence: CASSVGEAQYF. The CDR3 DNA reads as TGTGCCAGCAGCGTAGGGGAGGCCCAGTACTTC. Together with reference TRBV9 and TRBJ2-5, the CDR3 gives the full variable domain: DSGVTQTPKHLITATGQRVTLRCSPRSGDLSVYWYQQSLDQGLQFLIQYYNGEERAKGNILERFSAQQFPDLHSELNLSSLELGDSALYFCASSVGEAQYFGPGTRLLVL.

This chain joins TRBV2 and TRBJ1-6, with a tentative D call TRBD1 (6 bases). Germline loops: CDR1 SNHLY, CDR2 FYNNEI. Trimming left V 4 bases short and J 9 bases short, with 13 bases between. This CDR3 comprises 14 residues. The CDR3 DNA sequence: TGTGCCAGCAGTGGGGTCAGGGGTAGTTCACCCCTCCACTTT. Its translation is CASSGVRGSSPLHF.

The V and J genes are TRBV7-3 and TRBJ2-3, with unresolved D. CDR1 SGHTA and CDR2 FQGTGA come from the germline V gene. The length of the CDR3 is 13 residues. V was clipped by 2 bases and J by 4 bases, with 7 bases between them. The CDR3 coding sequence is TGTGCCAGCAGCTTAGAAAGATCAGATACGCAGTATTTT. The encoded protein is CASSLERSDTQYF.

The sample holds a few counts of this clone. The chain combines TRBV6-4 with TRBJ1-5, with 8 bases fitting TRBD1. V gave up 6 bases and J gave up 3 bases; unmatched junction bases: 13. Germline-derived CDR1 and CDR2 are MRHNA and SNTAGT. This CDR3 spans 17 amino acids. The CDR3 sequence is CASSPSTGEIVNQPQHF. The CDR3 DNA reads as TGTGCCAGCAGCCCCTCGACAGGGGAAATTGTCAATCAGCCCCAGCATTTT.

The genes are TRBV28 and TRBJ2-2, with unresolved D. The germline gives CDR1 MDHEN, CDR2 SYDVKM. This CDR3 contains 13 residues. V was trimmed by 6 bases and J by 2 bases, leaving 7 bases between them. CDR3 in amino acids: CASRPQNTGELFF. The CDR3 DNA reads as TGTGCCAGCAGACCCCAAAACACCGGGGAGCTGTTTTTT.

This clone was seen only once. The chain has TRBV30 and TRBJ1-3; D unclear. V shed 5 bases and J shed 0 bases, with 14 bases lying between them. CDR3 length: 15 amino acids. Germline V gene sequence: CDR1 GTSNPN, CDR2 SVGIG (reference sequence). CDR3 coding DNA: TGTGCCTGGCACGCCACACCGAGCTCTGGAAACACCATATATTTT. Its protein is CAWHATPSSGNTIYF.

The V gene is TRBV29-1, the J gene TRBJ1-1; TRBD1 might be the D (6 bases). The germline V gene encodes CDR1 SQVTM and CDR2 ANQGSEA. V was pared by 7 bases and J by 0 bases, with 12 bases between. The length of the CDR3 is 13 residues. The CDR3 loop reads CSAGGRLNTEAFF. The DNA of the CDR3 is TGCAGCGCGGGGGGCAGGTTGAACACTGAAGCTTTCTTT. Full variable domain (rest looked up from reference TRBV29-1 and TRBJ1-1): SAVISQKPSRDICQRGTSLTIQCQVDSQVTMMFWYRQQPGQSLTLIATANQGSEATYESGFVIDKFPISRPNLTFSTLTVSNMSPEDSSIYLCSAGGRLNTEAFFGQGTRLTVV.

The chain combines TRBV7-8 with TRBJ2-7, with 7 bases fitting TRBD2. V lost 2 bases and J lost 2; bases outside the gene matches: 9. This CDR3 is 16 amino acids long. Germline V CDR1 and CDR2: SGHVS, FQNEAQ. The CDR3 region is CASSLMGGAGTYEQYF. The CDR3 bases are TGTGCCAGCAGCTTAATGGGAGGAGCGGGGACCTACGAGCAGTACTTC.

V is TRBV6-5 and J is TRBJ2-7, with D perhaps matching TRBD1 or TRBD2 (5 bases each). The CDR3 extends over 13 amino acids. Germline V gene sequence: CDR1 MNHEY, CDR2 SVGAGI. V lost 6 bases and J 6 bases, leaving 15 bases between the germline ends. The CDR3 nucleotides are TGTGCCAGCAGGTACCGGGATGGGACCGAGCAGTACTTC. This encodes CASRYRDGTEQYF.

This clone was detected only once. The J gene is TRBJ2-7, the V gene TRBV11-2; D is unclear. Trimming stripped 2 bases from V and 9 bases from J, with 8 bases between. The CDR3 extends over 11 amino acids. Per germline, CDR1 SGHAT and CDR2 FQNNGV. CDR3 nucleotides: TGTGCCAGCAGCTTACTTGTTGGGCAGTACTTC. As protein: CASSLLVGQYF.

This sequence joins TRBV2 and TRBJ2-7; D may be TRBD1 (6 bases). The CDR3 is 10 amino acids. V dropped 8 bases and J dropped 7 bases, with 9 bases sitting between them. Germline V gene sequence: CDR1 SNHLY, CDR2 FYNNEI. CDR3 coding DNA: TGTGCCAGCGGAACAGGGGAGCAGTACTTC. Amino acid sequence: CASGTGEQYF. The whole variable domain, filled in from reference TRBV2 and TRBJ2-7, reads EPEVTQTPSHQVTQMGQEVILRCVPISNHLYFYWYRQILGQKVEFLVSFYNNEISEKSEIFDDQFSVERPDGSNFTLKIRSTKLEDSAMYFCASGTGEQYFGPGTRLTVT.

The J gene is TRBJ1-1, the V gene TRBV5-1, with 7 bases aligning to TRBD1. Germline V gene data show CDR1 as SGHRS and CDR2 as YFSETQ. The CDR3 is 15 amino acids. V was pared by 4 bases and J by 11 bases, with 17 bases of the junction left unmatched. CDR3 DNA sequence: TGCGCCAGCAGCCTGGATCCCCAGGGGGGAAAAGTGGCTTTCTTT. Its translation: CASSLDPQGGKVAFF.

V gene TRBV10-2 combines with J gene TRBJ2-1; 9 bases map to TRBD2. The J segment lost 8 bases and the V segment lost 0 bases, leaving 5 bases of the junction unmatched. Per the germline V gene, CDR1 is WSHSY and CDR2 is SAAADI. This CDR3 region has 15 residues. The CDR3 is CASSESGLARHEQFF. CDR3 in DNA: TGCGCCAGCAGTGAGTCGGGACTAGCACGGCATGAGCAGTTCTTC.

The V call is TRBV9, the J call TRBJ2-1, with D unresolved. V dropped 2 bases and J dropped 5 bases, with 8 bases sitting between them. Germline CDR1 SGDLS, CDR2 YYNGEE. The CDR3 length is 13 residues. The CDR3 sequence is CASSVRSHNEQFF. DNA of the CDR3: TGTGCCAGCAGCGTGCGATCACACAATGAGCAGTTCTTC.

This clone occurred a few times. The chain links TRBV30 to TRBJ1-1, with TRBD1 as a possible D gene (6 bases). V gave up 5 bases and J gave up 2 bases, with 12 bases separating them. Germline CDR1 and CDR2: GTSNPN and SVGIG (reference sequence). This CDR3 is built from 13 residues. CDR3 amino acids: CAWWTAVNTEAFF. The CDR3 DNA reads as TGTGCCTGGTGGACAGCCGTAAACACTGAAGCTTTCTTT.

The gene calls are TRBV28 and TRBJ2-5, with 13 bases identical to TRBD2. V dropped 8 bases and J dropped 4; count of bases not matched to a gene: 4. This CDR3 region has 14 residues. CDR1 and CDR2 (germline): MDHEN, SYDVKM. The DNA for the CDR3 is TGTGCCAGCGGGACTAGCGGGATTTCAGAGACCCAGTACTTC. It codes for CASGTSGISETQYF.

The V call is TRBV7-2, the J call TRBJ2-6; D gene uncertain. The CDR3 spans 15 residues. The germline gives CDR1 SGHTA, CDR2 FQGNSA. The ends were cut back, 4 bases at V and 0 bases at J, with 7 bases in the middle. The CDR3: CASSSLLSGANVLTF. Here the CDR3 DNA reads TGTGCCAGCAGCTCATTACTCTCTGGGGCCAACGTCCTGACTTTC.

This rearrangement joins TRBV7-9 to TRBJ1-1; D gene unclear. This CDR3 is 12 amino acids long. CDR1 is SEHNR and CDR2 is FQNEAQ in the germline V gene (reference sequence). Trimming left V 5 bases short and J 8 bases short, with 12 bases between. The CDR3 bases are TGTGCCAGCAGCCAACAAGGGAGGGAAGCTTTCTTT. Amino acids: CASSQQGREAFF. The variable domain in full, with the rest retrieved from reference TRBV7-9 and TRBJ1-1, is DTGVSQNPRHKITKRGQNVTFRCDPISEHNRLYWYRQTLGQGPEFLTYFQNEAQLEKSRLLSDRFSAERPKGSFSTLEIQRTEQGDSAMYLCASSQQGREAFFGQGTRLTVV.